What follows is one T cell receptor (beta chain) and its context. The data were taken from a study of cytotoxic CD8 clonotypes in ibrutinib-treated CLL. Study context: Response samples were taken after a median roughly 13 months of treatment, range 6 to 36.

Produced via immunoSEQ multiplex PCR; TCRdb's table is partial and in-frame only. The repertoire has approximately 50,000 clones, under 75% of them found once; the top ten carry roughly 12%. The CDR3 is made up of 14 amino acids. V lost 0 bases and J lost 4, with 11 bases in between. Germline CDR1 and CDR2: SGHRS and YFSETQ. The chain recombines TRBV5-1 with TRBJ2-7; TRBD1 is a possible D gene (5 bases). The origin of this receptor is a human donor with chronic lymphocytic leukemia. The sequencing here drew on PBMCs, taken after 12 months of ibrutinib treatment. CDR3 protein: CASSLGQGIYEQYF. CDR3 nucleotides: TGCGCCAGCAGCTTGGGTCAGGGAATTTACGAGCAGTACTTC.